This TCR beta chain was sequenced during a study of early T cells in non-severe SARS-CoV-2 infection. Background on the study: Unpaired chains resulted from sequencing bulk RNA of unsorted whole blood.

Study-wide points: Reliance on VDJdb matching favored anti-spike CD8 responses; private and CD4 specificities were missed.

Germline V gene lookup returns CDR1 SGHRS and CDR2 YFSETQ. The CDR3 consists of 13 residues. The V and J ends lost 2 bases and 8 bases respectively, with 13 bases between them. This clonotype was counted many times. Its antigen remains unknown. Separate cDNA molecules each had unique molecular identifiers attached to them. MiXCR, applied by TCRdb to the 5' RACE reads, yields one record per CDR3 protein. The repertoire includes 60,000 to 75,000 distinct CDR3 sequences, roughly 4.8% of them detected once, and 3% to 4.5% sits in the top ten. This receptor was obtained from an adult who was a healthcare worker with PCR-confirmed SARS-CoV-2 infection or an uninfected control (not recorded which). The donor label of this sample is uncertain. V and J are TRBV5-1 and TRBJ1-1; possible D gene TRBD1, 5 bases. The sample here was whole blood, taken at baseline. The CDR3 DNA reads TGCGCCAGCAGCTTTAATGCCCCAGGGGAAGCTTTCTTT. Encoded protein: CASSFNAPGEAFF.